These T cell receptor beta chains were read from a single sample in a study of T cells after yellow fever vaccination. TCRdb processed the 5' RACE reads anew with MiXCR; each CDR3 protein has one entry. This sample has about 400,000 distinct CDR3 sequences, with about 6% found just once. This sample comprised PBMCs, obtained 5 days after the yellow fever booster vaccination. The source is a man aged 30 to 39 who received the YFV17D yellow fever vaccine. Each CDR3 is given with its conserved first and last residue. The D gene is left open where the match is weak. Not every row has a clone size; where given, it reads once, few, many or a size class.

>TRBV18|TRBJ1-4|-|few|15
CASSPRQEGNEKLFF
TGTGCCAGCTCACCGCGACAGGAAGGGAATGAAAAACTGTTTTTT
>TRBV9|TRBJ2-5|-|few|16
CASSIPGARGEETQYF
TGTGCCAGCAGCATACCAGGGGCGAGGGGCGAGGAGACCCAGTACTTC
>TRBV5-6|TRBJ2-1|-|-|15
CASRRAGGSYNEQFF
TGTGCCAGCAGACGGGCAGGGGGGTCCTACAATGAGCAGTTCTTC
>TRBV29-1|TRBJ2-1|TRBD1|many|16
CSVPPPDRGSYNEQFF
TGCAGCGTCCCACCCCCGGACAGGGGTTCCTACAATGAGCAGTTCTTC
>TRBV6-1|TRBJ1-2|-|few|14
CASRPRQFNYGYTF
TGTGCCAGCAGGCCGCGACAGTTTAACTATGGCTACACCTTC
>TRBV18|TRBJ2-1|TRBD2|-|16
CASSPFGRDSYNEQFF
TGTGCCAGCTCACCGTTCGGGAGGGATTCCTACAATGAGCAGTTCTTC
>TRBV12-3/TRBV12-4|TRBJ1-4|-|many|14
CASTRERVDEKLFF
TGTGCCAGCACCCGGGAGAGGGTTGATGAAAAACTGTTTTTT
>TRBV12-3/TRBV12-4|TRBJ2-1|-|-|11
CASRKTHEQFF
TGTGCCAGCCGGAAGACTCATGAGCAGTTCTTC
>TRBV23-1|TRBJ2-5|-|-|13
CASSQDFQETQYF
TGCGCCAGCAGTCAGGATTTCCAAGAGACCCAGTACTTC
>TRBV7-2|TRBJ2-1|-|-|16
CASRPQLAELYNEQFF
TGTGCCAGCAGACCTCAACTAGCAGAGCTCTACAATGAGCAGTTCTTC
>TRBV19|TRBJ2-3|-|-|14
CASQTQQDTDTQYF
TGTGCCAGCCAGACACAGCAAGACACAGATACGCAGTATTTT
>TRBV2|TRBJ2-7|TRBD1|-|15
CASMTDRVYTYEQYF
TGTGCCAGCATGACGGACAGGGTTTACACCTACGAGCAGTACTTC
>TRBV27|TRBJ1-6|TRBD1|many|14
CASSQTGIVSPLHF
TGTGCCAGCAGTCAGACAGGGATCGTTTCACCCCTCCACTTT
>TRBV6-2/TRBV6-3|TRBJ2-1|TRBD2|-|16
CASSYGSSGPYNEQFF
TGTGCCAGCAGTTACGGGTCTAGCGGGCCGTACAATGAGCAGTTCTTC
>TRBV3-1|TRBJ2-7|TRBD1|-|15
CASSRGGQGIREQYF
TGTGCCAGCAGCCGCGGAGGACAGGGCATACGCGAGCAGTACTTC
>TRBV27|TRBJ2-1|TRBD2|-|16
CASSLLAGSLSNEQFF
TGTGCCAGCAGTTTACTAGCGGGTTCCTTGAGTAATGAGCAGTTCTTC
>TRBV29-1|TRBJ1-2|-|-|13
CSVRTDANYGYTF
TGCAGCGTTCGGACAGACGCTAACTATGGCTACACCTTC
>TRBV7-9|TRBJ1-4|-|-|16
CASSPARGATNEKLFF
TGTGCCAGCAGTCCTGCCAGGGGCGCAACTAATGAAAAACTGTTTTTT
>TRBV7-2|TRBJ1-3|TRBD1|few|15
CASTAGTASGNTIYF
TGTGCCAGCACTGCCGGGACAGCCTCTGGAAACACCATATATTTT
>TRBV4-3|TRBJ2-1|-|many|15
CASSQALASGNEQFF
TGCGCCAGCAGCCAAGCCTTAGCGTCGGGCAATGAGCAGTTCTTC
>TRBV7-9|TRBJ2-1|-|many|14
CASSLGTLYNEQFF
TGTGCCAGCAGCTTAGGGACTTTGTACAATGAGCAGTTCTTC
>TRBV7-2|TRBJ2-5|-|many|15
CASSARQAPWETQYF
TGTGCCAGCAGCGCTAGACAGGCCCCTTGGGAGACCCAGTACTTC
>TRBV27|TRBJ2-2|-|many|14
CASSLGLNTGELFF
TGTGCCAGCAGCTTAGGACTTAACACCGGGGAGCTGTTTTTT
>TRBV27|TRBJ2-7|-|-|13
CASSLGSVGEQYF
TGTGCCAGCAGTCTCGGGAGCGTCGGCGAGCAGTACTTC
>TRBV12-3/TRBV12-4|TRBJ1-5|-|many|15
CASRTDTYSNQPQHF
TGTGCCAGCAGGACGGACACCTATAGCAATCAGCCCCAGCATTTT
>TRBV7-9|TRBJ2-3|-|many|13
CASSLGSADTQYF
TGTGCCAGCAGCCTAGGTTCGGCAGATACGCAGTATTTT
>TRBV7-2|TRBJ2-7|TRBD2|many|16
CASSPRAGGSSYEQYF
TGTGCCAGCAGCCCACGGGCGGGAGGAAGCTCCTACGAGCAGTACTTC
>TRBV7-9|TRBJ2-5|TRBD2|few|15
CASSKGLAGAETQYF
TGTGCCAGCAGCAAGGGACTAGCGGGAGCGGAGACCCAGTACTTC
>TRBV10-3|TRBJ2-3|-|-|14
CAIRGYRAGDTQYF
TGTGCCATCAGAGGATACAGGGCGGGAGATACGCAGTATTTT
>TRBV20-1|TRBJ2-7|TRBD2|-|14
CSAREWDYRGEQYF
TGCAGTGCTAGAGAGTGGGACTATAGGGGCGAGCAGTACTTC
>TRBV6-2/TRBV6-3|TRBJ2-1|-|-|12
CASSLLDYRQFF
TGTGCCAGCAGTCTCCTAGATTATAGGCAGTTCTTC
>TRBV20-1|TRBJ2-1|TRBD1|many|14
CSAADRARNNEQFF
TGCAGTGCTGCGGACAGGGCCAGGAACAATGAGCAGTTCTTC
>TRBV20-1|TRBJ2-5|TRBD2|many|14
CSASPLAGAETQYF
TGCAGTGCTAGTCCCTTGGCGGGAGCAGAGACCCAGTACTTC
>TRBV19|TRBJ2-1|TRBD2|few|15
CASTKSVAGHNEQFF
TGTGCCAGTACCAAGTCGGTAGCGGGGCACAATGAGCAGTTCTTC
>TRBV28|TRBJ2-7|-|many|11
CASSLKHEQYF
TGTGCCAGCAGTTTGAAACACGAGCAGTACTTC
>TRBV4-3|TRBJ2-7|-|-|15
CASSPYTDGMGEQYF
TGCGCCAGCAGCCCTTACACGGACGGGATGGGCGAGCAGTACTTC
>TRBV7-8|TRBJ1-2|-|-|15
CASSLGPDRSYGYTF
TGTGCCAGCAGCTTAGGTCCCGACAGATCCTATGGCTACACCTTC
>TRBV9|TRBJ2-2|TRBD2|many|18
CASSTRPLAGGNTGELFF
TGTGCCAGCAGCACCCGACCGCTAGCGGGGGGGAACACCGGGGAGCTGTTTTTT
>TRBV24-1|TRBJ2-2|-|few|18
CATSDPTMSGTNTGELFF
TGTGCCACCAGTGACCCGACAATGTCCGGGACGAACACCGGGGAGCTGTTTTTT
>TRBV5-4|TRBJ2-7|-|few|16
CASSLEDLGTSYEQYF
TGTGCCAGCAGCCTGGAGGACCTAGGAACAAGCTACGAGCAGTACTTC
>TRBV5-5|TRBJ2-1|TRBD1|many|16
CASSLRTGTGIDEQFF
TGTGCCAGCAGCTTGCGAACCGGGACAGGGATCGATGAGCAGTTCTTC
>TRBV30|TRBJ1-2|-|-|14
CAWSMREYLRGYTF
TGTGCCTGGAGTATGAGGGAGTATCTTCGAGGCTACACCTTC
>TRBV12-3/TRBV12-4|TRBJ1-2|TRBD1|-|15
CASSFTGEKSSGYTF
TGTGCCAGCAGTTTCACAGGGGAGAAATCAAGCGGCTACACCTTC
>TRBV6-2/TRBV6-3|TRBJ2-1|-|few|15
CASSSVRDTYNEQFF
TGTGCCAGCAGTTCAGTACGGGACACCTACAATGAGCAGTTCTTC
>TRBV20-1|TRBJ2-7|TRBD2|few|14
CSATVISGSYEQYF
TGCAGTGCTACCGTGATCAGCGGGAGTTACGAGCAGTACTTC
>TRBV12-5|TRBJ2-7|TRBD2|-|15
CASGGGGSRFDEQYF
TGTGCTAGTGGTGGCGGGGGGAGCCGGTTTGACGAGCAGTACTTC
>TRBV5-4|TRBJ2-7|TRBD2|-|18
CASSFSRALGLVTYEQYF
TGTGCCAGCAGCTTTTCAAGGGCCTTGGGACTAGTCACCTACGAGCAGTACTTC
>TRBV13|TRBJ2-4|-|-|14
CASSPALAKNIQYF
TGTGCCAGCAGCCCGGCGCTAGCCAAAAACATTCAGTACTTC
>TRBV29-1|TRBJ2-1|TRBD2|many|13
CSVATSGYNEQFF
TGCAGCGTTGCAACTAGCGGCTACAATGAGCAGTTCTTC
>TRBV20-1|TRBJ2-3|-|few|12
CSASRRVDTQYF
TGCAGTGCTAGCCGTAGGGTGGATACGCAGTATTTT
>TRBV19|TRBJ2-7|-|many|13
CASSTDKRDEQYF
TGTGCCAGTAGTACGGACAAGCGGGACGAGCAGTACTTC
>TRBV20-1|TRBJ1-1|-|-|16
CSASVSGTSLGTEAFF
TGCAGTGCTAGTGTTTCCGGGACTTCTCTGGGGACTGAAGCTTTCTTT
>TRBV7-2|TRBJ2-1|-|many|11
CASSLLNEQFF
TGTGCCAGCAGCCTGCTAAATGAGCAGTTCTTC
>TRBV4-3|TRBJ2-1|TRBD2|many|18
CASSQDLGFAGGPYEQFF
TGCGCCAGCAGCCAAGATCTAGGGTTTGCGGGAGGGCCTTATGAGCAGTTCTTC
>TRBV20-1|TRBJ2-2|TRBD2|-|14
CSAAAGSHTGELFF
TGCAGTGCCGCAGCGGGATCGCACACCGGGGAGCTGTTTTTT